What follows describes a single T cell receptor beta chain. Its antigen is unknown. The study treated chemo-refractory metastatic non-small-cell lung cancer patients with focal radiation plus ipilimumab CTLA-4 blockade. Produced via immunoSEQ multiplex PCR; TCRdb's table is partial and in-frame only. The table shows 70,000 to 90,000 clones, with around nine tenths occurring only once. This sample is part of a study of radiotherapy plus CTLA-4 blockade in lung cancer. General study results and limits: Blood saw expansion of tumor-derived TCR clones after radiotherapy plus ipilimumab.

Germline V gene lookup returns CDR1 MDHEN and CDR2 SYDVKM. This CDR3 comprises 14 residues. The ends were cut back, 7 bases at V and 10 bases at J, with 23 bases in the middle. The source of this sequence is a human donor with non-small cell lung cancer who had stable disease on radiotherapy plus ipilimumab. The sequenced sample was peripheral blood, obtained from a patient treated with radiotherapy plus ipilimumab. J is TRBJ2-7 and V is TRBV28; D possibly uses TRBD1 or TRBD2 (5 bases each). The CDR3 DNA reads TGTGCCAGCAAATTGGGACGGGCATCTGACTCTCAGTACTTC. The encoded protein is CASKLGRASDSQYF. The full variable domain, in which reference TRBV28 and TRBJ2-7 provide the parts outside the CDR3, is DVKVTQSSRYLVKRTGEKVFLECVQDMDHENMFWYRQDPGLGLRLIYFSYDVKMKEKGDIPEGYSVSREKKERFSLILESASTNQTSMYLCASKLGRASDSQYFGPGTRLTVT.